This TCR beta chain was obtained from a study of sequential checkpoint blockade in melanoma. Study-level information: TCRβ was sequenced from DNA of approximately 91 pretreatment tumors. Matched biopsies came pretreatment and at week 13 for about two dozen patients.

Profiling relied on immunoSEQ multiplex PCR, and the TCRdb table lists in-frame clones only, not all of them. The sample yields fewer than 3,500 clones, about 20% seen once. Treatment reported: randomized to nivolumab then ipilimumab (arm A) or the reverse (arm B). This clone was recorded many times. Its antigen is still unknown. The germline V gene has CDR1 SGHNT and CDR2 YENEEA. V shed 6 bases and J shed 1 base, with 12 bases lying between them. The CDR3 sequence is 15 residues long. Study observations and caveats: Mutational load did not correlate with tumor T-cell fraction or clonality. Clinical benefit was about 30 times likelier when tumor T-cell fraction and clonality increased.

The sequence derives from a human donor with melanoma. This chain uses TRBV11-3 with TRBJ2-2, with D possibly matching TRBD1 (5 bases). The sequenced sample was tumor tissue (inferred from file names), obtained from a patient given nivolumab and ipilimumab in sequence. DNA for the CDR3: TGTGCCAGCAGTAGACAGTCAATGAACACCGGGGAGCTGTTTTTT. This gives the protein CASSRQSMNTGELFF.